This T cell receptor (beta chain) comes out of a study of CD8+ T cells in alopecia areata. Findings and limits, study-wide: Among the top 100, expanded CD8+ clones were significantly decreased by tofacitinib, as was scalp clonality.

Treatment of the sample: oral pan-JAK inhibitor, 5-10 mg twice daily. About this clone: The antigen is undetermined.

Trimming cost V 6 bases and J 6 bases; bases outside gene matches: 26. Germline lookup yields CDR1 MDHEN and CDR2 SYDVKM. CDR3 length equals 20 residues. Reverse transcription of extracted RNA yielded cDNA, which provided the sequencing template. The assay was immunoSEQ multiplex PCR, and TCRdb's table has in-frame clones only and misses some. The sample carries over 80,000 clones, 44% recorded once. This clonotype originated in a human donor with alopecia areata. Sequencing used CD8+ T cells sorted from blood, obtained at week 24, from a patient treated with tofacitinib. The chain employs TRBV28 and TRBJ2-1; the match to TRBD2 covers 7 bases. CDR3: CASSRPPYSTRDYSPNEQFF. As DNA, the CDR3 is TGTGCCAGCAGCCGACCTCCTTATTCTACTCGGGACTATTCCCCCAATGAGCAGTTCTTC.